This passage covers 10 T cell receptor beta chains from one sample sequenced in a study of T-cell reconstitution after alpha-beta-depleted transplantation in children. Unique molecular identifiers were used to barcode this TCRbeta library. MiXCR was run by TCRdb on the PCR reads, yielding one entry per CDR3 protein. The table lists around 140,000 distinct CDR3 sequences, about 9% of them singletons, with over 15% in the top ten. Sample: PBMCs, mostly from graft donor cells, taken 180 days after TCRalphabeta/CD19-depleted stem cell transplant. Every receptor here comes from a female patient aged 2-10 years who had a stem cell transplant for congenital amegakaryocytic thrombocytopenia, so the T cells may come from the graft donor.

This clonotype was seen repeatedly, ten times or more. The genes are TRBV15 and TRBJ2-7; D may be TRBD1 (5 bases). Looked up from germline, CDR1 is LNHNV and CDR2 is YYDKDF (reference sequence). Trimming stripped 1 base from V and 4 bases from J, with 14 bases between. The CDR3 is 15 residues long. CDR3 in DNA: TGTGCCACCAGCAGAGTAAGGCAGGGCCAATACGAGCAGTACTTC. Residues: CATSRVRQGQYEQYF.

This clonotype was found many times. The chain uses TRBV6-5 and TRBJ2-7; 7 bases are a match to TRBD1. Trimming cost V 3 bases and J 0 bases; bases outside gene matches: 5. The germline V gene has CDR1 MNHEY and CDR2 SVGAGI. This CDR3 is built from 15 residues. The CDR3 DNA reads TGTGCCAGCAGTTATCTCGGGGACAGCTCCTACGAGCAGTACTTC. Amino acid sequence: CASSYLGDSSYEQYF.

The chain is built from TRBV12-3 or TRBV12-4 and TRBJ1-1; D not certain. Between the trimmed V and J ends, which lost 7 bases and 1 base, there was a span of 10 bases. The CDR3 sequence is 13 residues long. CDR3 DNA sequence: TGTGCCAGCACTAATACACAGAACACTGAAGCTTTCTTT. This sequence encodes CASTNTQNTEAFF.

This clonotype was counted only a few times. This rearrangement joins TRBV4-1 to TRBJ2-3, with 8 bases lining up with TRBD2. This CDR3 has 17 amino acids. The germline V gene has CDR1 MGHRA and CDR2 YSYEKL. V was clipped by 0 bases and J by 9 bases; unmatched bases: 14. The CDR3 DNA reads TGCGCCAGCAGCCAAGATGCCGAGCGGGAGTTGCATGGGACGCAGTATTTT. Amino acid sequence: CASSQDAERELHGTQYF.

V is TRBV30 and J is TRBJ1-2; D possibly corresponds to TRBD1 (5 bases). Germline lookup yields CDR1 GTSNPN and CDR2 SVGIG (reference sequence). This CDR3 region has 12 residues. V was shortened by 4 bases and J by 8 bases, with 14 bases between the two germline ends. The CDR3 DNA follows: TGTGCCTGGACACCGGGGCGTAGCGGCTACACCTTC. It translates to CAWTPGRSGYTF. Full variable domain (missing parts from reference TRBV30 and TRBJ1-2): SQTIHQWPATLVQPVGSPLSLECTVEGTSNPNLYWYRQAAGRGLQLLFYSVGIGQISSEVPQNLSASRPQDRQFILSSKKLLLSDSGFYLCAWTPGRSGYTFGSGTRLTVV.

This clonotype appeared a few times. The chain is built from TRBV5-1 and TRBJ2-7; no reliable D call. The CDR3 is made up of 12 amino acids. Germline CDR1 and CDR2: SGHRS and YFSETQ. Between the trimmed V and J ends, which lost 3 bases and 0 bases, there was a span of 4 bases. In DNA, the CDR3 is TGCGCCAGCAGCTCCGACTCCTACGAGCAGTACTTC. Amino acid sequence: CASSSDSYEQYF. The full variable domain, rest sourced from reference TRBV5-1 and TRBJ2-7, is KAGVTQTPRYLIKTRGQQVTLSCSPISGHRSVSWYQQTPGQGLQFLFEYFSETQRNKGNFPGRFSGRQFSNSRSEMNVSTLELGDSALYLCASSSDSYEQYFGPGTRLTVT.

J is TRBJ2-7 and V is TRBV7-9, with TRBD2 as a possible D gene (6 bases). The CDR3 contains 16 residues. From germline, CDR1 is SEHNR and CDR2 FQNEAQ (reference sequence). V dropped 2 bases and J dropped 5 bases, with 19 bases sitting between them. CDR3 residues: CASSLRRGDVADEQYF. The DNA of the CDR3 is TGTGCCAGCAGCTTACGTCGCGGGGACGTCGCTGACGAGCAGTACTTC.

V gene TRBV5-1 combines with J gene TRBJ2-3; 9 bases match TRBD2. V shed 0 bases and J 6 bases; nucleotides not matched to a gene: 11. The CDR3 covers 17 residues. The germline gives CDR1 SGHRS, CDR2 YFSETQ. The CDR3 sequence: CASSLVLAGILGDTQYF. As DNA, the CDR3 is TGCGCCAGCAGCTTGGTTCTAGCGGGGATTCTCGGGGATACGCAGTATTTT.

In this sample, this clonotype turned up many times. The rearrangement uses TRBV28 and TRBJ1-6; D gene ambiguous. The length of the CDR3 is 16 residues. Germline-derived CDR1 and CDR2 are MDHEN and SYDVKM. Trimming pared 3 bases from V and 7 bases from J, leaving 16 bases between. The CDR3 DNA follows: TGTGCCAGCAGTTTCGGGCGGCCTATACTGAATTCACCCCTCCACTTT. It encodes CASSFGRPILNSPLHF.

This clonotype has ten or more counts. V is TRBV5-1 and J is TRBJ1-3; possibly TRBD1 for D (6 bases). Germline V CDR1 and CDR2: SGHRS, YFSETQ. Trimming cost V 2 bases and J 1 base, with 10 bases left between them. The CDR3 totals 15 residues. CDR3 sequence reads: CASSLTGQSGNTIYF. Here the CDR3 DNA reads TGCGCCAGCAGCTTAACTGGACAGTCTGGAAACACCATATATTTT.